This section outlines one T cell receptor (beta chain) sequence together with its context. In the sorted-subset replicate PCRs, 150 to 200 ng DNA, 25,000 to 30,000 T cell genomes, was used. Sequenced by immunoSEQ multiplex PCR; TCRdb stores in-frame clones only, minus some. In the table there are under 1,100,000 clones, about 70% of which are singletons. This entry belongs to a study of shared clonotypes between healthy human individuals. The germline V gene has CDR1 LNHDA and CDR2 SQIVND (reference sequence). The CDR3 loop spans 19 amino acids. Trimming removed 3 bases from V and 1 base from J; junction bases left unmatched: 14.

This sequence joins TRBV19 and TRBJ2-5; 10 bases are a match to TRBD2. Source material: memory CD4+ T cells sorted from blood. Subset of the sample: CD45RA-negative fraction. The receptor was derived from a young man in good health. In DNA, the CDR3 is TGTGCCAGTAGTATTAAATCTAGCGGGAGTCCCGCGGGCCAAGAGACCCAGTACTTC. This codes for CASSIKSSGSPAGQETQYF.